This T cell receptor (beta chain) was obtained from a study of blood T cells in healthy people across ages. This clonotype was observed at least ten times. Its antigen remains unidentified. Germline V gene data show CDR1 as SGHTA and CDR2 as FQGNSA. V lost 1 base, J lost 0 bases, and 7 bases lay in between. This CDR3 comprises 14 residues. For the second PCR, which ran for roughly 7 to 11 cycles, a sample-barcoded 5' primer and a J-beta primer mix were used. TCRdb re-derived calls from the 5' RACE reads in MiXCR, one entry per CDR3 protein. The table lists hundreds of thousands of distinct CDR3 sequences, about 30% of them singletons, with 15% in the top ten. Findings of the study overall: The lack of PBMC sorting stopped any conclusive naive versus antigen-experienced comparison.

This sequence was found in a woman older than 75 in good health. The sequenced material came from blood. This chain connects TRBV7-2 to TRBJ2-7; D is undetermined. The DNA for the CDR3 is TGTGCCAGCAGCTTAGAGTTCAGCTCCTACGAGCAGTACTTC. This gives the protein CASSLEFSSYEQYF.